These T cell receptor beta chains were read from a single sample in a study of blood T cell repertoires in COVID-19. Some clones are missing from TCRdb's copy, which holds only in-frame ones; the method was immunoSEQ multiplex PCR. The sample consists of about 480,000 clones, 85% to 90% of them appearing once. The sequencing sample was made of peripheral blood. These receptors were obtained from a woman in her forties or fifties with COVID-19, enrolled during active disease. The CDR3 runs from the conserved cysteine through the conserved F or W. D genes are given only for firm matches. The size entry is marked missing in some rows and otherwise reads once, few, many or a size class.

cdr3_nt cdr3_aa v_call clone_size j_call d_call
TGCGCCAGCAGTGGTACGGGGATATACAATGAGCAGTTCTTC CASSGTGIYNEQFF TRBV10-1 . TRBJ2-1 .
TGTGCCAGCAGCCTGGAGTTGCGACAGGGGTCCTACGAGCAGTACTTC CASSLELRQGSYEQYF TRBV5-4 . TRBJ2-7 TRBD1
TGTGCCAGCAGTAGCGGACTAGCGGGTTTCTCTAGCACAGATACGCAGTATTTT CASSSGLAGFSSTDTQYF TRBV27 . TRBJ2-3 TRBD2
TGTGCCAGCAGCTTAAAATCGGGAGGAGACACTGAAGCTTTCTTT CASSLKSGGDTEAFF TRBV7-9 . TRBJ1-1 .
TGTGCCAGTAGTCGGGGGGCAGGGGGCAAAACCTACGAGCAGTACTTC CASSRGAGGKTYEQYF TRBV19 . TRBJ2-7 .
TGTGCCTGTTCAGGGACTAATCAGCCCCAGCATTTT CACSGTNQPQHF TRBV30 . TRBJ1-5 .
TGTGCCAGCACGTTTGGACAGCTTAACACTGAAGCTTTCTTT CASTFGQLNTEAFF TRBV19 once TRBJ1-1 .
TGTGCCAGCAGCCCTCTTCTCCGGAACACTGAAGCTTTCTTT CASSPLLRNTEAFF TRBV9 . TRBJ1-1 .
TGTGCCAGCAAACTAGGAGGGGACAGCTCTTACGAGCAGTACTTC CASKLGGDSSYEQYF TRBV5-4 . TRBJ2-7 .
TGTGCCATCAGTGGGAGCCAGACAGCTGCTGAGGAGGGCTACACCTTC CAISGSQTAAEEGYTF TRBV10-3 . TRBJ1-2 .
TGTGCCAGCAGGAGACAGGCCGCAGAGACCCAGTACTTC CASRRQAAETQYF TRBV6-6 . TRBJ2-5 .
TGTGCCAGCAGTTACACGGACAGGGTGATCTCTTCACCCCTCCACTTT CASSYTDRVISSPLHF TRBV6-5 . TRBJ1-6 TRBD1
TGTGCCAGCAGCTCAGGTCACCCAAGGGAGGGAAACACCATATATTTT CASSSGHPREGNTIYF TRBV5-5 . TRBJ1-3 .
TGTGCCAGCAGAGTCGGGAACACTGAAGCTTTCTTT CASRVGNTEAFF TRBV27 . TRBJ1-1 .
TGTGCCAGTAGTATAAGAGGGAATAGCAATCAGCCCCAGCATTTT CASSIRGNSNQPQHF TRBV19 few TRBJ1-5 .
TGTGCCTGGAGTCCCGTGAACACTGAAGCTTTCTTT CAWSPVNTEAFF TRBV30 . TRBJ1-1 .
TGTGCCAGCAGCTTAGTGGGACAGCTGGGGAACGAGCAGTACTTC CASSLVGQLGNEQYF TRBV7-9 few TRBJ2-7 TRBD1
TGTGCCAGCAGTTCCCAGACAGGGGCCGGAAGTGACTATGGCTACACCTTC CASSSQTGAGSDYGYTF TRBV28 . TRBJ1-2 TRBD1
TGTGCCAGCAGTGCACCGGGACAGCGGGTAATGAACACTGAAGCTTTCTTT CASSAPGQRVMNTEAFF TRBV6-1 once TRBJ1-1 TRBD1
TGTGCCAGCAGCTTACCGCGGGGGGGCAGCACCGGGGAGCTGTTTTTT CASSLPRGGSTGELFF TRBV5-4 . TRBJ2-2 TRBD2
TGTGCCAGCAGGGTCGGGACAACCTACAATGAGCAGTTCTTC CASRVGTTYNEQFF TRBV6-5 . TRBJ2-1 .
TGTGCCAGCAATCAGGGTCCCCCGATCGGCTACACCTTC CASNQGPPIGYTF TRBV2 . TRBJ1-2 .
TGCAGTGCTAGTACTAGCGGGAAGTCGTCCTACAATGAGCAGTTCTTC CSASTSGKSSYNEQFF TRBV20-1 . TRBJ2-1 TRBD2
TGTGCCAGCTCCGCCGGTCGCGATACGGGTCAGCCCCAGCATTTT CASSAGRDTGQPQHF TRBV19 . TRBJ1-5 .
TGTGCCAGCAGCTCATACCGGGACAGGTCAAAGGGGACTGAAGCTTTCTTT CASSSYRDRSKGTEAFF TRBV7-9 . TRBJ1-1 TRBD1
TGTGCCAGCAGTGAATCGGACTGGGACACCGGGGAGCTGTTTTTT CASSESDWDTGELFF TRBV25-1 . TRBJ2-2 .
TGTGCCTGGAGTCCGGGACTTCAGAACACTGAAGCTTTCTTT CAWSPGLQNTEAFF TRBV30 . TRBJ1-1 .
TGTGCCAGCAGCCAAGATAGTACAGGGGGGGGTGGCTACACCTTC CASSQDSTGGGGYTF TRBV3-1/TRBV3-2 once TRBJ1-2 TRBD1
TGTGCCAGCAGCCGGCCCAGGAACACTGAAGCTTTCTTT CASSRPRNTEAFF TRBV3-1/TRBV3-2 . TRBJ1-1 .
TGTGCCAGCAGCTTACAGGGGGTACGATACAATGAGCAGTTCTTC CASSLQGVRYNEQFF TRBV11-2 . TRBJ2-1 TRBD1
TGTGCCAGCAGCTTGGCCTTAGGACAGCCCTATGGCTACACCTTC CASSLALGQPYGYTF TRBV5-5 once TRBJ1-2 .
TGTGCCAGCAGTTCAGGGCAGGGGGTATTTGGCTACACCTTC CASSSGQGVFGYTF TRBV28 . TRBJ1-2 TRBD1
TGCGCCAGCAGTGAGTCCCGAAGCGAGCAGTTCTTC CASSESRSEQFF TRBV10-1 . TRBJ2-1 .
TGCAGCGCTGGGGCGGCAACTAATGAAAAACTGTTTTTT CSAGAATNEKLFF TRBV29-1 . TRBJ1-4 .
TGTGCCAGCAGCTTGGCGGTTAGCGGGGGGAACACCGGGGAGCTGTTTTTT CASSLAVSGGNTGELFF TRBV7-3 . TRBJ2-2 TRBD2
TGTGCCAGCAGACTAGTCGGCACAGATACGCAGTATTTT CASRLVGTDTQYF TRBV6-5 . TRBJ2-3 .
TGTGCCAGCAACAAGGACAGGGGAGGCAATCAGCCCCAGCATTTT CASNKDRGGNQPQHF TRBV6-5 . TRBJ1-5 TRBD1
TGTGCCAGCAGTGAAGCCACGACAGGCTCCTACGAGCAGTACTTC CASSEATTGSYEQYF TRBV6-1 . TRBJ2-7 .